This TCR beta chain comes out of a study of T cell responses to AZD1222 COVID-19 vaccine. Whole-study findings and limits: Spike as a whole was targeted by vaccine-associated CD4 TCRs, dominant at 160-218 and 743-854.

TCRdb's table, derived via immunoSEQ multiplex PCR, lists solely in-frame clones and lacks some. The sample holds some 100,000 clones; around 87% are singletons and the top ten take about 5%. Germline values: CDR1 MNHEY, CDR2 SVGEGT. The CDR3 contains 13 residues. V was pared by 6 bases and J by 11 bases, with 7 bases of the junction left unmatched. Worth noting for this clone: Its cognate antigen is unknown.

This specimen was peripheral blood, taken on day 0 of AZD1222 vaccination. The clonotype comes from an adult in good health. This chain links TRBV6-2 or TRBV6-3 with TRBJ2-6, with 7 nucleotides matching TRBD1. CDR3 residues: CASSFDQGDVLTF. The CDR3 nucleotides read TGTGCCAGCAGCTTCGATCAGGGGGACGTCCTGACTTTC.